The sequence of this TCR beta chain was determined in a study of cytomegalovirus exposure and HLA in healthy donors. Primers: 60 Vbeta forward and 13 Jbeta reverse. The data were produced by immunoSEQ multiplex PCR, yet TCRdb's version contains in-frame clones alone and is incomplete. The repertoire holds about 110,000 clones, more than 65% seen once, with under 5% in the top ten. The sequence came from a male donor in good health and CMV-seronegative. The specimen sequenced was PBMCs.

This chain's CDR3 is CASSMGRTGVLETQYF. The CDR3 region has the DNA TGTGCCAGTAGTATGGGGAGGACAGGGGTATTAGAGACCCAGTACTTC. V is TRBV19 and J is TRBJ2-5, with 9 bases that match TRBD1. CDR3 size: 16 residues. The junction had 9 bases not matched to a gene; V was cut back by 3 bases and J by 4 bases. Germline CDR1 LNHDA, CDR2 SQIVND (reference sequence).